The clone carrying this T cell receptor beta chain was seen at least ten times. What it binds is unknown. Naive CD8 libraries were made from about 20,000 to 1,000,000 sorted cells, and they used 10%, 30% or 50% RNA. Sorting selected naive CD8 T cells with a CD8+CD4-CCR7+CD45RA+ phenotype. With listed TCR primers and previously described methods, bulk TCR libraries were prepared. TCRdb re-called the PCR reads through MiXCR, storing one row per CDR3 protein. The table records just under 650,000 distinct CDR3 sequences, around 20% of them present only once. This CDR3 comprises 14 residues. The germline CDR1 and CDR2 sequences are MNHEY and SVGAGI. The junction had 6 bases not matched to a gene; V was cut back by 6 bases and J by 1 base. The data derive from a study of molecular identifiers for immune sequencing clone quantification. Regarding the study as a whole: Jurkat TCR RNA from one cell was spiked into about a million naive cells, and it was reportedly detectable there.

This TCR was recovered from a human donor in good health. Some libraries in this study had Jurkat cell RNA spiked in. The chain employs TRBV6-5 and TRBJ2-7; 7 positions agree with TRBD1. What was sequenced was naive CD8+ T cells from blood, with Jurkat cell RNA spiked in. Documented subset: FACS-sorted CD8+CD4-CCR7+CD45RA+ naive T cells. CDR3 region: CASRKRQGSYEQYF. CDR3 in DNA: TGTGCCAGCAGAAAGAGACAGGGATCCTACGAGCAGTACTTC.